This T cell receptor beta chain was profiled in a study of blood T cells in healthy people across ages. CDR1 is SGHTA and CDR2 is FQGNSA in the germline V gene. There are 17 residues in the CDR3. V lost 2 bases to trimming and J lost 6 bases; unmatched junction nucleotides: 11. Then a second PCR, running roughly 7 to 11 cycles, was carried out with a sample-barcoded 5' primer and a J-beta primer mix. One entry per CDR3 protein results from TCRdb running MiXCR on the 5' RACE reads. The data show 650,000 to 800,000 distinct CDR3 sequences, with approximately 44% seen just once and roughly 18% held by the top ten.

The clonotype comes from a man aged 55 to 70 in good health. The rearrangement joins TRBV7-2 to TRBJ2-1; 9 positions agree with TRBD2. Sequenced: blood. The CDR3 nucleotides are TGTGCCAGCAGCTTATATAGTGAGGCGGGGGGGCGCAATGAGCAGTTCTTC. It translates to CASSLYSEAGGRNEQFF.